Sequencing of this TCR beta chain was carried out in a study of shared clonotypes between healthy human individuals. This clone was counted between two and nine times. The table came from immunoSEQ multiplex PCR; TCRdb's copy has only in-frame clones and leaves some out. The sample lists roughly 100,000 clones; roughly 66% were seen once. V gave up 0 bases and J gave up 0 bases, with 16 bases separating them. This CDR3 is 18 amino acids long. Germline CDR1 SGDLS, CDR2 YYNGEE. The sample was memory CD8+ T cells sorted from blood. Subset described: CD45RO+ cells pooled with CCR7-negative TemRA cells. The clonotype was recovered from a woman aged 30 to 39 in good health. The genes are TRBV9 and TRBJ1-5, with unresolved D. Here the CDR3 reads CASSVEAFRGVSNQPQHF. The CDR3 bases are TGTGCCAGCAGCGTAGAGGCGTTTCGCGGAGTTAGCAATCAGCCCCAGCATTTT.